Following are 20 T cell receptor beta chains from one sample sequenced in a study of cytomegalovirus exposure and HLA in healthy donors. PCR used 60 Vbeta primers and 13 Jbeta primers. This table comes from immunoSEQ multiplex PCR, and its TCRdb copy is limited to in-frame clones, with some not included. This sample has 150,000 or so clones, with approximately 80% found just once. The specimen sequenced was PBMCs. The source is a man younger than 45 in good health and CMV-seropositive.

The chain uses TRBV7-9 and TRBJ2-3, with 8 bases aligning to TRBD2. Germline CDR1 is SEHNR and CDR2 is FQNEAQ (reference sequence). This CDR3 is built from 16 residues. The ends lost 5 bases at V and 2 bases at J; junction bases unmatched: 9. Written as DNA, the CDR3 is TGTGCCAGCAGCCTTCGGACTAGCAGATCCACAGATACGCAGTATTTT. Translating it yields CASSLRTSRSTDTQYF.

V and J are TRBV13 and TRBJ2-7; weak D call: TRBD2 (5 bases). With 5 bases removed from V and 6 bases from J, the gap between germline ends came to 14 bases. This CDR3 spans 13 amino acids. Germline V lookup: CDR1 PRHDT, CDR2 FYEKMQ (reference sequence). The DNA for the CDR3 is TGTGCCAGCAGCCTTGGGCGGGCCTCCGAGCAGTACTTC. This codes for CASSLGRASEQYF.

The gene calls are TRBV7-2 and TRBJ2-6; D uncertain. CDR1 is SGHTA, CDR2 FQGNSA, per germline. The CDR3 spans 15 residues. V lost 5 bases to trimming and J lost 1 base, with 9 bases between them. The CDR3 bases are TGTGCCAGCAGCCCGGTCGGGTCTGGGGCCAACGTCCTGACTTTC. The encoded protein is CASSPVGSGANVLTF. Drawing the rest from reference TRBV7-2 and TRBJ2-6, the complete variable domain is GAGVSQSPSNKVTEKGKDVELRCDPISGHTALYWYRQSLGQGLEFLIYFQGNSAPDKSGLPSDRFSAERTGGSVSTLTIQRTQQEDSAVYLCASSPVGSGANVLTFGAGSRLTVL.

V usage is TRBV11-2 and J usage is TRBJ2-3; 13 positions agree with TRBD2. V was clipped by 4 bases and J by 4 bases; unmatched bases: 11. This CDR3 has 18 residues. The germline gives CDR1 SGHAT, CDR2 FQNNGV. The chain's CDR3 is CASSSLAGGPFKSDTQYF. CDR3 nucleotides: TGTGCCAGCAGCTCACTAGCGGGAGGGCCCTTTAAATCAGATACGCAGTATTTT.

There are a few counts of this clone. The genes are TRBV6-1 and TRBJ2-5; D remains ambiguous. TRBJ2-7 matches the DNA end more closely, so the J call is doubtful. The CDR3 loop spans 14 amino acids. Germline CDR1 and CDR2: MNHNS and SASEGT. The CDR3 DNA sequence: TGTGCCAGCAGTGGTCGCGGCAATACCTACGAGCAGTACTTC. This gives the protein CASSGRGNTYEQYF.

This chain links TRBV14 with TRBJ2-1; 10 nucleotides match TRBD1. V gave up 0 bases and J gave up 9 bases; unmatched junction bases: 11. The CDR3 has 17 amino acids. CDR1 and CDR2 from the germline V gene are SGHDN and FVKESK. CDR3 loop: CASSQDFGGQGVSEQFF. CDR3 nucleotides: TGTGCCAGCAGCCAAGATTTTGGAGGACAGGGGGTTTCTGAGCAGTTCTTC.

The rearrangement uses TRBV12-5 and TRBJ2-5, with a possible D match to TRBD2 (5 bases). CDR1 LGHNT and CDR2 FRNRAP come from the germline V gene. V was clipped by 3 bases and J by 4 bases, with 18 bases between them. The CDR3 has 16 residues. The CDR3 DNA reads as TGTGCTAGTGGTTTAGTCTCTTTAGGACTTGGAGAGACCCAGTACTTC. Translating it yields CASGLVSLGLGETQYF. Full variable domain (rest looked up from reference TRBV12-5 and TRBJ2-5): DARVTQTPRHKVTEMGQEVTMRCQPILGHNTVFWYRQTMMQGLELLAYFRNRAPLDDSGMPKDRFSAEMPDATLATLKIQPSEPRDSAVYFCASGLVSLGLGETQYFGPGTRLLVL.

The chain couples TRBV7-8 to TRBJ2-2, with TRBD2 matching over 16 bases. V gave up 5 bases and J gave up 0 bases; unmatched junction bases: 6. The germline V gene has CDR1 SGHVS and CDR2 FQNEAQ. The length of the CDR3 is 19 residues. The CDR3 loop reads CASSTPGLAGGPNTGELFF. The CDR3 DNA follows: TGTGCCAGCAGCACCCCGGGACTAGCGGGAGGGCCGAACACCGGGGAGCTGTTTTTT. The whole variable domain, filled in from reference TRBV7-8 and TRBJ2-2, reads GAGVSQSPRYKVAKRGQDVALRCDPISGHVSLFWYQQALGQGPEFLTYFQNEAQLDKSGLPSDRFFAERPEGSVSTLKIQRTQQEDSAVYLCASSTPGLAGGPNTGELFFGEGSRLTVL.

The rearrangement uses TRBV11-3 and TRBJ2-5; 13 nucleotides line up with TRBD2. The germline gives CDR1 SGHNT, CDR2 YENEEA. V trimming: 5 bases; J trimming: 5 bases; junction bases outside the gene matches: 8. This CDR3 has 16 residues. The CDR3 bases are TGTGCCAGCAGCCTAGGGACTAGCGGGATAGGCGAGACCCAGTACTTC. Protein sequence: CASSLGTSGIGETQYF.

This chain links TRBV5-1 with TRBJ2-3; TRBD2 matches 13 bases. This CDR3 is built from 16 residues. CDR1 is SGHRS, CDR2 YFSETQ, per germline. V shed 5 bases, J shed 2 bases, and the junction held 5 bases outside the gene matches. In DNA form, the CDR3 reads TGCGCCAGCAGTCGGGGGACTAGCGGGACCACAGATACGCAGTATTTT. It specifies CASSRGTSGTTDTQYF.

In the case of this clone: One end of the junction varies from germline; a read error may be responsible. CDR3 nucleotides: TGTGCTAGCAGCTTACACTTTCAGGGGAACACCGGGGAGCTGTTTTTT. Translated: CASSLHFQGNTGELFF. The chain carries TRBV7-7 and TRBJ2-2; a weak D match, TRBD1 (5 bases). Germline V gene sequence: CDR1 SSHAT, CDR2 FNYEAQ (reference sequence). The CDR3 contains 16 residues. The full variable domain, rest sourced from reference TRBV7-7 and TRBJ2-2, is GAGVSQSPRYKVTKRGQDVTLRCDPISSHATLYWYQQALGQGPEFLTYFNYEAQPDKSGLPSDRFSAERPEGSISTLTIQRTEQRDSAMYRCASSLHFQGNTGELFFGEGSRLTVL.

The rearrangement links TRBV9 to TRBJ2-3; D unresolved. Germline CDR1 and CDR2: SGDLS and YYNGEE. The CDR3 runs 14 residues. V was pared by 4 bases and J by 0 bases, with 9 bases between. CDR3 sequence reads: CASSRDSSTDTQYF. CDR3 nucleotides: TGTGCCAGCAGCCGAGATTCCAGCACAGATACGCAGTATTTT. Complete variable domain (other parts from reference TRBV9 and TRBJ2-3): DSGVTQTPKHLITATGQRVTLRCSPRSGDLSVYWYQQSLDQGLQFLIQYYNGEERAKGNILERFSAQQFPDLHSELNLSSLELGDSALYFCASSRDSSTDTQYFGPGTRLTVL.

The chain is built from TRBV9 and TRBJ2-4, with 10 bases lining up with TRBD1. The CDR3 has 14 amino acids. Germline V gene sequence: CDR1 SGDLS, CDR2 YYNGEE. The V gene end was trimmed by 3 bases and the J gene end by 4 bases; junction bases not matched to a gene: 1. CDR3 sequence reads: CASSGTGGKNIQYF. CDR3 sequence (DNA): TGTGCCAGCAGCGGGACAGGGGGGAAAAACATTCAGTACTTC.

This clone was seen more than once but under ten times. The rearrangement joins TRBV7-9 to TRBJ2-7; D unresolved. The germline V gene encodes CDR1 SEHNR and CDR2 FQNEAQ (reference sequence). CDR3 length equals 13 residues. Trimming left V 5 bases short and J 3 bases short, with 11 bases between. The DNA for the CDR3 is TGTGCCAGCAGCGACACAAGGATCTACGAGCAGTACTTC. Translated: CASSDTRIYEQYF.

In the case of this clone: Germline is not matched at one junction end, which may reflect a read error. This chain joins TRBV7-9 and TRBJ2-7, with 8 bases fitting TRBD2. The germline CDR1 and CDR2 sequences are SEHNR and FQNEAQ (reference sequence). CDR3 size: 14 residues. CDR3 nucleotides: TGTTCCAGCAGCTTAGCGACTAGCGTTTACGAGCAGTACTTC. This encodes CSSSLATSVYEQYF.

The gene calls are TRBV7-3 and TRBJ2-1; D might be TRBD2 (5 bases). This CDR3 region has 15 residues. V lost 8 bases to trimming and J lost 0 bases, with 14 bases between them. CDR1 and CDR2 from the germline V gene are SGHTA and FQGTGA. CDR3 sequence reads: CASYGIHSSYNEQFF. In DNA form, the CDR3 reads TGTGCCAGCTACGGGATCCATAGCTCCTACAATGAGCAGTTCTTC.

The rearrangement uses TRBV29-1 and TRBJ2-1; 8 bases agree with TRBD2. The CDR3 runs 12 residues. The trim removed 8 bases at V and 4 bases at J, leaving 4 bases unmatched. The germline CDR1 and CDR2 sequences are SQVTM and ANQGSEA. The CDR3 here is CSSGGVYNEQFF. The DNA for the CDR3 is TGCAGCTCCGGGGGGGTATACAATGAGCAGTTCTTC.

The chain links TRBV27 to TRBJ2-7; D may be TRBD2 (6 bases). The CDR3 is 12 residues long. The germline V gene encodes CDR1 MNHEY and CDR2 SMNVEV (reference sequence). The V end lost 8 bases, the J end lost 2 bases, and 10 bases lay between the germline ends. This CDR3 reads CASGVAAYEQYF. The CDR3 bases are TGTGCCAGCGGAGTAGCGGCCTACGAGCAGTACTTC.

The chain links TRBV14 to TRBJ2-1, with D possibly matching TRBD2 (6 bases). V was trimmed by 1 base and J by 8 bases, leaving 12 bases between them. Germline CDR1 reads SGHDN; CDR2 reads FVKESK. CDR3 length equals 14 residues. The CDR3 DNA reads TGTGCCAGCAGCCAAGCATTTTGGGGGGATGAGCAGTTCTTC. It codes for CASSQAFWGDEQFF.

This chain connects TRBV19 to TRBJ1-5, with TRBD1 matching over 7 bases. The CDR3 spans 17 residues. The germline V gene has CDR1 LNHDA and CDR2 SQIVND (reference sequence). J was trimmed by 4 bases and V by 3 bases; bases with no gene match: 12. The CDR3: CASSIFLFDRANQPQHF. DNA for the CDR3: TGTGCCAGTAGTATTTTTTTGTTCGACAGGGCAAATCAGCCCCAGCATTTT.